One and the same sample provided the 9 T cell receptor beta chains below, sequenced in a study of vaccination effects on CD4 cells after COVID-19. Profiling relied on immunoSEQ multiplex PCR, and the TCRdb table lists in-frame clones only, not all of them. This sample has about 27,000 clones, with roughly 68% found just once. Their cognate antigens are unknown. Viral peptide pools were used in the ViraFEST assay to expand antigen-specific CD4+ T cells, and sequencing came afterward. Investigators separated out CD4+ T cells once less than 11 days of culture had passed. Vaccinated participants had no history of SARS-CoV-2 infection and tested negative for nucleocapsid antibodies. Source: CD4+ T cells from PBMCs cultured with HCoV-NL63 spike peptides, taken before COVID-19 vaccination. Receptors were obtained from a human donor who received a COVID-19 vaccine.

This clone appeared a few times. The CDR3, as DNA: TGTGCCAGCAGTTACTCGGGCAGGACACCTTATGGCTACACCTTC. It specifies CASSYSGRTPYGYTF. The J gene is TRBJ1-2, the V gene TRBV6-5; possibly TRBD1 for D (5 bases). This CDR3 region has 15 residues. Germline V gives CDR1 MNHEY, CDR2 SVGAGI. Trimming took 0 bases from V and 5 from J, leaving 13 bases between them.

The chain couples TRBV5-1 to TRBJ1-5; tentatively, D is TRBD1 (5 bases). Trimming left V 3 bases short and J 7 bases short, with 11 bases between. Germline assignment: CDR1 SGHRS and CDR2 YFSETQ. The CDR3 is made up of 13 amino acids. For the CDR3, the DNA is TGCGCCAGCAGCTCCAGGGTCGGCCAGCCCCAGCATTTT. Its translation: CASSSRVGQPQHF.

This sequence joins TRBV5-6 and TRBJ2-3; a possible D gene is TRBD2 (7 bases). Per germline, CDR1 SGHDT and CDR2 YYEEEE. With 6 bases removed from V and 3 bases from J, the gap between germline ends came to 20 bases. CDR3 length: 16 amino acids. The CDR3 DNA reads as TGTGCCAGCACCGTAACGGGGGGCTACCTTACAGATACGCAGTATTTT. Its protein product is CASTVTGGYLTDTQYF. Looking up the rest from reference TRBV5-6 and TRBJ2-3 gives the full variable domain: DAGVTQSPTHLIKTRGQQVTLRCSPKSGHDTVSWYQQALGQGPQFIFQYYEEEERQRGNFPDRFSGHQFPNYSSELNVNALLLGDSALYLCASTVTGGYLTDTQYFGPGTRLTVL.

A few counts support this clone. This chain links TRBV5-1 with TRBJ1-2, with D perhaps TRBD1 (6 bases). CDR3 length: 13 amino acids. The germline V gene encodes CDR1 SGHRS and CDR2 YFSETQ. The V and J ends lost 5 bases and 6 bases respectively, with 14 bases between them. CDR3 protein: CASRPDRYDGYTF. CDR3 sequence (DNA): TGCGCCAGCAGACCTGACAGGTACGATGGCTACACCTTC. The whole variable domain, filled in from reference TRBV5-1 and TRBJ1-2, reads KAGVTQTPRYLIKTRGQQVTLSCSPISGHRSVSWYQQTPGQGLQFLFEYFSETQRNKGNFPGRFSGRQFSNSRSEMNVSTLELGDSALYLCASRPDRYDGYTFGSGTRLTVV.

This chain's CDR3 is CASSRDRGRYEQYF. CDR3 nucleotide sequence: TGTGCCAGCAGCCGGGACAGGGGGCGGTACGAGCAGTACTTC. The chain carries TRBV7-3 and TRBJ2-7, with 12 bases identical to TRBD1. Germline-derived CDR1 and CDR2 are SGHTA and FQGTGA. The CDR3 totals 14 residues. The V segment lost 5 bases and the J segment 4 bases; nucleotides outside the gene matches: 3.

The chain uses TRBV9 and TRBJ1-2; the D gene is possibly TRBD1 (5 bases). The CDR3 length is 13 residues. Germline CDR1 reads SGDLS; CDR2 reads YYNGEE. The germline V and J ends were trimmed by 6 bases and 4 bases, with 13 bases remaining between them. CDR3 sequence: CASMGGAGYGYTF. The CDR3, as DNA: TGTGCCAGCATGGGAGGGGCGGGCTATGGCTACACCTTC.

This rearrangement joins TRBV11-3 to TRBJ1-4; tentatively, D is TRBD1 (5 bases). This CDR3 has 13 amino acids. Germline V gene sequence: CDR1 SGHNT, CDR2 YENEEA. V gave up 5 bases and J gave up 3 bases, with 7 bases separating them. The CDR3 DNA sequence: TGTGCCAGCAGCCTCAGGGCTAATGAAAAACTGTTTTTT. This encodes CASSLRANEKLFF.

This chain links TRBV14 with TRBJ2-5, with a tentative D call TRBD2 (6 bases). Per germline, CDR1 SGHDN and CDR2 FVKESK. CDR3 length: 13 residues. The V and J ends lost 3 bases and 7 bases respectively, with 12 bases between them. CDR3 bases: TGTGCCAGCAGCCAGGGGGGAACGGGGACCCAGTACTTC. It is translated as CASSQGGTGTQYF. Combining the CDR3 with reference TRBV14 and TRBJ2-5 gives the whole variable domain EAGVTQFPSHSVIEKGQTVTLRCDPISGHDNLYWYRRVMGKEIKFLLHFVKESKQDESGMPNNRFLAERTGGTYSTLKVQPAELEDSGVYFCASSQGGTGTQYFGPGTRLLVL.

This clone has a single count. The J gene is TRBJ1-1, the V gene TRBV6-5, with D hard to call. The germline V gene has CDR1 MNHEY and CDR2 SVGAGI. V was clipped by 6 bases and J by 7 bases, with 15 bases between them. CDR3 length equals 13 residues. CDR3 protein: CASRLKGSGEAFF. CDR3 bases: TGTGCCAGCAGACTTAAGGGTTCAGGTGAAGCTTTCTTT.